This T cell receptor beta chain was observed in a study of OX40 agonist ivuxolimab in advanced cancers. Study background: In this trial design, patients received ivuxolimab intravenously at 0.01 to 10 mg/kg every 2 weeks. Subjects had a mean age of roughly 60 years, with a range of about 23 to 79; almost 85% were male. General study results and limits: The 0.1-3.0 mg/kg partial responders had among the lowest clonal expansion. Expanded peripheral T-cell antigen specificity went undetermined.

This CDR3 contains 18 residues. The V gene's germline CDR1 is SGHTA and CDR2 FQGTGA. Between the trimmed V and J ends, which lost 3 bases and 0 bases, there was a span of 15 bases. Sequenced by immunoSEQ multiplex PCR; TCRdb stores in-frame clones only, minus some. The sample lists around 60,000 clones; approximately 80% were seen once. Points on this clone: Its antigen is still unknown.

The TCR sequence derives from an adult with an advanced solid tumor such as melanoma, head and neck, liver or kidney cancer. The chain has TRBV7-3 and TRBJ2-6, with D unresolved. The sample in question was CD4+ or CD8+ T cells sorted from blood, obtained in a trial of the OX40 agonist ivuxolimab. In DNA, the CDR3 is TGTGCCAGCAGCTTGGGCCCTAACGCCTTCTCTGGGGCCAACGTCCTGACTTTC. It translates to CASSLGPNAFSGANVLTF.